What follows are 18 T cell receptor beta chains derived from one specimen sequenced in a study of shared clonotypes between healthy human individuals. This table comes from immunoSEQ multiplex PCR, and its TCRdb copy is limited to in-frame clones, with some not included. The sample contains about 500,000 clones, approximately 71% of which appear only once. The sample taken for sequencing was PBMCs. These receptors were collected from a woman aged 40 to 50 in good health. Some clones in this sample may be carry-over from other donors' samples.

This clone was counted between two and nine times. The chain recombines TRBV5-1 with TRBJ2-6; 7 bases line up with TRBD1. The CDR3 sequence is 14 residues long. The J segment lost 4 bases and the V segment lost 7 bases, leaving 5 bases of the junction unmatched. Per the germline V gene, CDR1 is SGHRS and CDR2 is YFSETQ. The CDR3 sequence is CASQTGTGANVLTF. The CDR3 nucleotides read TGCGCCAGCCAGACAGGGACCGGGGCCAACGTCCTGACTTTC. The whole variable domain, remainder taken from reference TRBV5-1 and TRBJ2-6, is KAGVTQTPRYLIKTRGQQVTLSCSPISGHRSVSWYQQTPGQGLQFLFEYFSETQRNKGNFPGRFSGRQFSNSRSEMNVSTLELGDSALYLCASQTGTGANVLTFGAGSRLTVL.

In regard to this clone: At one boundary the junction diverges from the germline segment, which might be a read error. V gene TRBV30 combines with J gene TRBJ1-6, with D unresolved. This CDR3 spans 14 amino acids. CDR1 and CDR2 (germline): GTSNPN, SVGIG (reference sequence). As DNA, the CDR3 is TGTGCCTGGAGTCCCGTGGTAGTTGATTCACCCCCCCACTTT. It specifies CAWSPVVVDSPPHF.

This rearrangement joins TRBV6-1 to TRBJ2-3; 7 bases match TRBD2. CDR3 size: 17 residues. CDR1 MNHNS and CDR2 SASEGT come from the germline V gene. V was clipped by 0 bases and J by 1 base; unmatched bases: 7. CDR3 region: CASSEALTSPGTDTQYF. The CDR3 nucleotides are TGTGCCAGCAGTGAAGCGCTGACTAGCCCCGGCACAGATACGCAGTATTTT.

CDR3 residues: CASSERNQPQHF. In DNA, the CDR3 is TGTGCCAGCAGTGAACGCAATCAGCCCCAGCATTTT. The J gene is TRBJ1-5, the V gene TRBV6-1; D is unresolved. Germline CDR1 is MNHNS and CDR2 is SASEGT. There are 12 residues in the CDR3. Trimming removed 2 bases from V and 2 bases from J, with 1 base in between.

There are many counts of this clone. The sample contains more than one DNA sequence encoding this CDR3. The chain recombines TRBV1 with TRBJ1-5; TRBD1, as called in the table, went unchecked against the DNA. TRBV1 is marked as a pseudogene. The CDR3 consists of 12 residues. The CDR3 nucleotides are TGCACCAGCCGGGACAGGGGTCAGCCCCAGCATTTT. It specifies CTSRDRGQPQHF.

The chain links TRBV2 to TRBJ2-2, with D possibly being TRBD1 (5 bases). This CDR3 spans 15 amino acids. Germline V gene lookup returns CDR1 SNHLY and CDR2 FYNNEI. Trimming stripped 7 bases from V and 4 bases from J, with 16 bases between. In DNA, the CDR3 is TGTGCCAGCAACCAGTTGGGGCCGTCCACCGGGGAGCTGTTTTTT. Protein: CASNQLGPSTGELFF.

The chain carries TRBV19 and TRBJ2-1; 10 nucleotides align to TRBD1. Germline V gene lookup returns CDR1 LNHDA and CDR2 SQIVND (reference sequence). The CDR3 loop spans 16 amino acids. Losses at the gene ends were 3 bases for V and 2 bases for J; bases not matched to a gene: 4. CDR3 in amino acids: CASSMPGQGPYNEQFF. CDR3 nucleotide sequence: TGTGCCAGTAGTATGCCGGGACAGGGGCCCTACAATGAGCAGTTCTTC. Variable domain in full (rest from reference TRBV19 and TRBJ2-1): DGGITQSPKYLFRKEGQNVTLSCEQNLNHDAMYWYRQDPGQGLRLIYYSQIVNDFQKGDIAEGYSVSREKKESFPLTVTSAQKNPTAFYLCASSMPGQGPYNEQFFGPGTRLTVL.

V usage is TRBV4-2 and J usage is TRBJ2-1; 8 bases agree with TRBD2. CDR1 and CDR2 (germline): LGHNA, YNFKEQ. With V trimmed by 4 bases and J by 3 bases, 11 bases remained unmatched. The CDR3 sequence is 17 residues long. CDR3 residues: CASSPPQEAGVYNEQFF. The DNA of the CDR3 is TGTGCCAGCAGCCCTCCTCAAGAAGCGGGAGTCTACAATGAGCAGTTCTTC.

This rearrangement joins TRBV29-1 to TRBJ1-2, with D tentatively TRBD1 (6 bases). This CDR3 has 13 residues. Germline values: CDR1 SQVTM, CDR2 ANQGSEA. V was pared by 5 bases and J by 0 bases, with 10 bases between. The chain's CDR3 is CSVRTDPNYGYTF. DNA of the CDR3: TGCAGCGTTAGGACAGACCCTAACTATGGCTACACCTTC.

This clone is a singleton in its sample. The chain joins TRBV30 to TRBJ2-3, with 9 bases identical to TRBD2. This CDR3 has 14 amino acids. From germline, CDR1 is GTSNPN and CDR2 SVGIG (reference sequence). V trimming: 4 bases; J trimming: 2 bases; junction bases outside the gene matches: 4. CDR3 DNA: TGTGCCTGGACAGCGGGAGGTACCACAGATACGCAGTATTTT. Its translation: CAWTAGGTTDTQYF.

The V gene is TRBV30, the J gene TRBJ2-1; 8 bases line up with TRBD2. V shed 3 bases, J shed 9 bases, and the junction held 4 bases outside the gene matches. The CDR3 runs to 12 residues. CDR1 GTSNPN and CDR2 SVGIG come from the germline V gene (reference sequence). The CDR3, as DNA: TGTGCCTGGAGCCGGGGGGGGAGTGAGCAGTTCTTC. It translates to CAWSRGGSEQFF. Full variable domain (missing parts from reference TRBV30 and TRBJ2-1): SQTIHQWPATLVQPVGSPLSLECTVEGTSNPNLYWYRQAAGRGLQLLFYSVGIGQISSEVPQNLSASRPQDRQFILSSKKLLLSDSGFYLCAWSRGGSEQFFGPGTRLTVL.

This clone was found once. The V call is TRBV30, the J call TRBJ1-1; D not resolved. The V end was cut by 4 bases, the J end by 5 bases, with 14 bases between. This CDR3 has 13 amino acids. Germline V CDR1 and CDR2: GTSNPN, SVGIG (reference sequence). The CDR3 nucleotides are TGTGCCTGGATCCGGTCCCGGGGAACTGAAGCTTTCTTT. As protein: CAWIRSRGTEAFF.

The chain employs TRBV25-1 and TRBJ2-2, with 8 positions matching TRBD1. The germline gives CDR1 MGHDK, CDR2 SYGVNS. V dropped 1 base and J dropped 3; count of bases not matched to a gene: 10. The CDR3 is 18 residues long. This CDR3 reads CASSELGDRYYDTGELFF. The CDR3 DNA reads TGTGCCAGCAGTGAATTAGGGGACAGGTATTATGACACCGGGGAGCTGTTTTTT. Full variable domain (remainder filled in from reference TRBV25-1 and TRBJ2-2): EADIYQTPRYLVIGTGKKITLECSQTMGHDKMYWYQQDPGMELHLIHYSYGVNSTEKGDLSSESTVSRIRTEHFPLTLESARPSHTSQYLCASSELGDRYYDTGELFFGEGSRLTVL.

Turning to this clone: The likely explanation is a read error, given a far larger clone one base away. This sample includes further DNA sequences coding for the same CDR3. V gene TRBV2 combines with J gene TRBJ1-2, with D uncertain. V lost 8 bases and J lost 6, with 19 bases in between. Germline V CDR1 and CDR2: SNHLY, FYNNEI. The CDR3 has 14 residues. The CDR3 coding sequence is TGTGCCAGCGAGGGATTTGGCAGGTCTGATGGCTACACCTTC. Its translation: CASEGFGRSDGYTF.

For this clone: At one boundary the junction diverges from the germline segment, which might be a read error. The rearrangement uses TRBV28 and TRBJ1-1; D uncertain. CDR1 and CDR2 (germline): MDHEN, SYDVKM. The CDR3 loop spans 13 amino acids. CDR3: CACSSTVRTEAFF. CDR3 DNA: TGTGCCTGCAGTTCGACGGTGAGGACTGAAGCTTTCTTT.

Remarks on this clone: Given a much more abundant clone one base away, this may be a read error. This chain joins TRBV18 and TRBJ2-1, with D possibly being TRBD2 (6 bases). Germline-derived CDR1 and CDR2 are KGHSH and LQKENI. The CDR3 is made up of 12 amino acids. The CDR3 DNA sequence: TGTGCCAGCTCACCCGACTCACGGGAGCAGCTCTTC. This codes for CASSPDSREQLF.

The rearrangement joins TRBV30 to TRBJ2-1; D is uncertain. The CDR3 loop spans 11 amino acids. V was cut by 1 base and J by 5 bases, with 3 bases left in between. The germline V gene has CDR1 GTSNPN and CDR2 SVGIG (reference sequence). The CDR3: CAWSANNEQFF. In DNA form, the CDR3 reads TGTGCCTGGAGTGCGAACAATGAGCAGTTCTTC.

Details on this clone: The CDR3 end shows no conserved phenylalanine or tryptophan, and so a read error is likely. The V gene is TRBV10-1, the J gene TRBJ1-2; D is ambiguous. The CDR3 covers 13 residues. The V end was cut by 3 bases, the J end by 4 bases, with 9 bases between. Germline CDR1 reads WNHNN; CDR2 reads SYGVQD (reference sequence). The CDR3 is CASSDWGGYGYTL. The DNA of the CDR3 is TGCGCCAGCAGTGATTGGGGAGGCTATGGCTACACCCTC.